This T cell receptor beta chain was sequenced during a study of shared clonotypes between healthy human individuals. Study-wide results and limits: Naive subsets typically showed greater estimated richness than memory subsets.

Terminally differentiated effector memory CD45RA+ cells were excluded by CCR7 positive selection of CD45RO-negative cells. This clone appeared once. Its target is not known. In the authors' methods: For the immunoSEQ data, sequences were junction-only without quality scores, so filtering differed. The protocol was immunoSEQ multiplex PCR, while the TCRdb copy is restricted to in-frame clones and leaves out a portion. V, J and clone size are taken as reported in that table, and D and trimming were inferred from the DNA itself. The sample holds a few million clones; approximately 92% are singletons and the top ten take over 1.5%. There are 15 residues in the CDR3. CDR1 and CDR2 (germline): MNHEY, SMNVEV (reference sequence). V was clipped by 8 bases and J by 2 bases; unmatched bases: 12.

The chain combines TRBV27 with TRBJ2-7; TRBD2 agrees at 7 bases. The sequenced sample was naive CD8+ T cells from PBMCs. The receptor's source is a man aged 18-30 years in good health. Some clones in this sample may be carry-over from other donors' samples. In nucleotides, the CDR3 is TGTGCCAGCGCCATTCATAGCGGGTCTACCTACGAGCAGTACTTC. This gives the protein CASAIHSGSTYEQYF.